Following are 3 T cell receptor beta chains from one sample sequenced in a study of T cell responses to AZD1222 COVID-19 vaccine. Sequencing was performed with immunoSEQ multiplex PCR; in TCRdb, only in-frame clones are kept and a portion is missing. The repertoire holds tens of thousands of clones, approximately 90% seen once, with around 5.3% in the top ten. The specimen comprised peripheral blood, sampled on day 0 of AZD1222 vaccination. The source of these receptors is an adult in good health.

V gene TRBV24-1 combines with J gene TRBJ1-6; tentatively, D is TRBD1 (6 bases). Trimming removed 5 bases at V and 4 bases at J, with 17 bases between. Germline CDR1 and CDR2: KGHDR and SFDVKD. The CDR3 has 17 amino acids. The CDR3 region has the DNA TGTGCCACCAGTGTAGCCGTCAGGGGCCCTTATAATTCACCCCTCCACTTT. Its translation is CATSVAVRGPYNSPLHF.

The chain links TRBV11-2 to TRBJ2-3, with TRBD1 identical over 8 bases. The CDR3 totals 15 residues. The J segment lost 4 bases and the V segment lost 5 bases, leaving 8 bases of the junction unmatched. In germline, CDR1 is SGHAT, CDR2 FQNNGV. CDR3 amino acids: CASSPGGRGPDTQYF. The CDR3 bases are TGTGCCAGCAGCCCAGGGGGCAGGGGGCCAGATACGCAGTATTTT.

The CDR3 sequence is CASSYDSHSGNTIYF. The CDR3 DNA reads TGTGCCAGCAGTTATGACAGTCACTCTGGAAACACCATATATTTT. The chain uses TRBV6-5 and TRBJ1-3; D perhaps matches TRBD1 (5 bases). Looked up from germline, CDR1 is MNHEY and CDR2 is SVGAGI. The V end was cut by 3 bases, the J end by 0 bases, with 9 bases between. CDR3 length: 15 residues.